This TCR beta chain was recorded in a study of blood T cell repertoires in COVID-19. Study information: Samples taken during acute and convalescent COVID-19 were collected in the United States, Italy and Spain. T cells, B-cell-depleted T cells, or PBMCs provided the cDNA or gDNA that served as material.

CDR1 and CDR2 from the germline V gene are MNHEY and SVGEGT. The CDR3 contains 13 residues. V lost 2 bases and J 5 bases, leaving 7 bases between the germline ends. Seattle patients were enrolled while actively infected and followed longitudinally. In the authors' methods: Estimates of nucleated cell counts were drawn from the amplification of reference gene primers. This table comes from immunoSEQ multiplex PCR, and its TCRdb copy is limited to in-frame clones, with some not included. The D gene and trimming were derived from the DNA, and the V and J assignments and clone size from that table. The sample holds some 260,000 clones; roughly 88% are singletons and the top ten take more than 8.5%.

The specimen sequenced was peripheral blood. The genes are TRBV6-2 or TRBV6-3 and TRBJ1-5; D is possibly TRBD1 (5 bases). This TCR came from a woman in her seventies with COVID-19, enrolled during active disease. The CDR3: CASSYQGHQPQHF. Here the CDR3 DNA reads TGTGCCAGCAGTTACCAGGGCCATCAGCCCCAGCATTTT.